This T cell receptor beta chain emerged from a study of control samples from healthy donors and cancer patients. Measured with immunoSEQ multiplex PCR; TCRdb has only the in-frame clones, and not every one. The profile shows about 140,000 clones, around nine tenths of them singletons. The CDR3 has 16 residues. Germline lookup yields CDR1 LNHDA and CDR2 SQIVND (reference sequence). Trimming cost V 10 bases and J 0 bases; bases outside gene matches: 12. The sample was blood. V gene TRBV19 combines with J gene TRBJ2-1, with 7 bases lining up with TRBD2. This clonotype was sampled from a man in his thirties or forties in good health. CDR3 residues: CATGTTFTSSYNEQFF. The CDR3 nucleotides read TGTGCCACCGGGACTACTTTTACGAGCTCCTACAATGAGCAGTTCTTC.